This T cell receptor (beta chain) is from a study of T cell responses to AZD1222 COVID-19 vaccine. TCRdb's copy holds only in-frame clones and misses some; the assay was immunoSEQ multiplex PCR. The sample contains around 99,000 clones, about 89% of which appear only once. Germline-derived CDR1 and CDR2 are KGHSH and LQKENI. Trimming took 4 bases from V and 2 from J; bases not matched to a gene: 17. There are 19 residues in the CDR3. The sequence derives from an adult who received the AZD1222 COVID-19 vaccine. Sequencing was performed on peripheral blood, taken 28 days after the second AZD1222 dose. V and J are TRBV18 and TRBJ1-3; 7 nucleotides agree with TRBD1. CDR3 in amino acids: CASSLYSVPLGQAGNTIYF. As DNA, the CDR3 is TGTGCCAGCTCACTTTATTCGGTCCCACTTGGACAGGCTGGAAACACCATATATTTT.